This passage covers 2 T cell receptor beta chains from one sample sequenced in a study of blood T cell repertoires in COVID-19. Assay used: immunoSEQ multiplex PCR; TCRdb lists only in-frame clones, some missing. The sample shows tens of thousands of clones, just over 85% of them seen only once. Sequencing input: peripheral blood. The receptors were gathered from a man aged 50 to 59 with active or convalescent COVID-19.

V usage is TRBV6-5 and J usage is TRBJ1-1; D is unresolved. Germline values: CDR1 MNHEY, CDR2 SVGAGI. The V gene lost 0 bases and the J gene lost 3 bases, with 8 bases spanning the gap. The CDR3 is 14 amino acids. This CDR3 is CASSYSAGYTEAFF. CDR3 nucleotide sequence: TGTGCCAGCAGTTACTCGGCTGGTTACACTGAAGCTTTCTTT.

This sequence joins TRBV5-6 and TRBJ2-1; D unresolved. CDR3 size: 13 residues. The ends were cut back, 7 bases at V and 0 bases at J, with 8 bases in the middle. Germline lookup yields CDR1 SGHDT and CDR2 YYEEEE. CDR3: CASFSVSYNEQFF. The CDR3 bases are TGTGCCAGCTTCTCTGTCTCCTACAATGAGCAGTTCTTC.